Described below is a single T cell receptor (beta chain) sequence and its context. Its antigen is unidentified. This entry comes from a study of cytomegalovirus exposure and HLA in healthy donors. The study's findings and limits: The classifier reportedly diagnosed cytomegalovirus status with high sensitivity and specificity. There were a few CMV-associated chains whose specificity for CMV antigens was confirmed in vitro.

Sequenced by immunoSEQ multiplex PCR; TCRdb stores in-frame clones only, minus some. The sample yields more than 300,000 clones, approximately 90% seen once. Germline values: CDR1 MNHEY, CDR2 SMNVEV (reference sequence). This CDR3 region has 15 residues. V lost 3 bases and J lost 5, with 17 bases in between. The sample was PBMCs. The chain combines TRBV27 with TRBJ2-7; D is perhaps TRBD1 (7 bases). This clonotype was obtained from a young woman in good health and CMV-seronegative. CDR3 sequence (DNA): TGTGCCAGCAGTTTGGGGGGCGGAGGGGGCGACGAGCAGTACTTC. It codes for CASSLGGGGGDEQYF.